Detailed here is one T cell receptor beta chain. Its cognate antigen is unknown. Sequencing was performed with immunoSEQ multiplex PCR; in TCRdb, only in-frame clones are kept and a portion is missing. Counted here are approximately 31,000 clones, 92% occurring once; the ten biggest clones make up approximately 2.1%. This record belongs to a study of neoadjuvant nivolumab and ipilimumab in lung cancer. Across the whole study: Patients got nivolumab 3 mg/kg on days 1, 15 and 29; combination added ipilimumab 1 mg/kg day 1.

Trimming removed 5 bases from V and 3 bases from J, with 11 bases in between. This CDR3 has 13 residues. From germline, CDR1 is SGHAT and CDR2 FQNNGV. Whole-study results and caveats: TCR clonality did not significantly correlate with pathologic tumor regression. TCR receptors were sequenced in few samples.

The TCR was taken from an adult with non-small cell lung cancer. This material consisted of peripheral blood, taken after neoadjuvant nivolumab, alone or with ipilimumab, at or shortly before surgery. The chain joins TRBV11-2 to TRBJ2-7, with D unclear. For the CDR3, the DNA is TGTGCCAGCAGCGACCTATGGCGCTACGAGCAGTACTTC. Its translation: CASSDLWRYEQYF. The variable domain in full, completed from reference TRBV11-2 and TRBJ2-7, reads EAGVAQSPRYKIIEKRQSVAFWCNPISGHATLYWYQQILGQGPKLLIQFQNNGVVDDSQLPKDRFSAERLKGVDSTLKIQPAKLEDSAVYLCASSDLWRYEQYFGPGTRLTVT.